Following are 16 T cell receptor beta chains from one sample sequenced in a study of Graves' ophthalmopathy and Graves' hyperthyroidism (dated by TCRdb to the late 2010s). Sequencing used an Illumina HiSeq 2000. TCR beta CDR3 regions were amplified from RNA transcripts for repertoire sequencing. The first round was an RT-PCR using HTBI primers with the Qiagen OneStep RT-PCR kit, and this first round was followed by a second-round multiplex PCR, then size selection and purification. TCRdb's own reprocessing of the public reads used fastp at Q25 and MiXCR and kept productive beta chains. Every distinct CDR3 protein forms one entry, paired with its most common genes and DNA. For this sample the table gives under 200,000 distinct CDR3 sequences, of which approximately 40% were detected only once. Roughly 6% of the sample rests with the top ten. Material: peripheral blood. Receptor source: a woman aged 35 to 49 with Graves' ophthalmopathy. Donor details come from another sample of the same person, matched by shared clones.

This clonotype occurred once. The rearrangement links TRBV5-1 to TRBJ2-2; 8 nucleotides line up with TRBD2. V was clipped by 1 base and J by 4 bases; unmatched bases: 6. The germline V gene encodes CDR1 SGHRS and CDR2 YFSETQ. The length of the CDR3 is 16 residues. In nucleotides, the CDR3 is TGCGCCAGCAGCTTGTCGGGACTAGTAGGCACCGGGGAGCTGTTTTTT. Amino acids: CASSLSGLVGTGELFF.

This clonotype was counted ten times or more. The V gene is TRBV19, the J gene TRBJ1-1, with 8 bases matching TRBD1. The CDR3 contains 14 residues. Looked up from germline, CDR1 is LNHDA and CDR2 is SQIVND (reference sequence). V lost 10 bases and J lost 0; bases outside the gene matches: 7. The CDR3: CATGTGTMNTEAFF. In DNA, the CDR3 is TGTGCCACGGGGACAGGTACCATGAACACTGAAGCTTTCTTT.

This clonotype was picked up many times. The chain is built from TRBV2 and TRBJ2-2; TRBD1 aligns across 8 bases. The CDR3 contains 12 residues. Trimming took 5 bases from V and 10 from J; bases not matched to a gene: 3. From germline, CDR1 is SNHLY and CDR2 FYNNEI. The CDR3 loop reads CASSRTGSELFF. In nucleotides, the CDR3 is TGTGCCAGCAGTCGGACAGGGTCGGAGCTGTTTTTT.

This clonotype was recorded many times. The rearrangement links TRBV20-1 to TRBJ2-4, with 9 bases identical to TRBD2. This CDR3 region has 13 residues. Unmatched junction bases numbered 6, after V lost 5 bases and J lost 7 bases. CDR1 and CDR2 (germline): DFQATT, SNEGSKA (reference sequence). In DNA form, the CDR3 reads TGCAGTGCTGAAGGCGGGGGGGAGAACATTCAGTACTTC. Protein product: CSAEGGGENIQYF.

V and J are TRBV18 and TRBJ2-7, with 8 bases fitting TRBD2. The V and J ends lost 3 bases and 6 bases, in that order; junction bases with no gene match: 1. Germline CDR1 KGHSH, CDR2 LQKENI. This CDR3 comprises 12 residues. CDR3 amino acids: CASSPGTSEQYF. CDR3 bases: TGTGCCAGCTCACCGGGGACTAGCGAGCAGTACTTC.

The table lists this clonotype with many counts. The chain carries TRBV10-3 and TRBJ2-2; 10 bases are shared with TRBD2. J gave up 2 bases and V 9 bases, and 3 bases lay outside the gene matches. Germline CDR1 ENHRY, CDR2 SYGVKD. This CDR3 region has 14 residues. The CDR3 DNA reads TGTGCCATTGGGACTAGCGACAACACCGGGGAGCTGTTTTTT. It specifies CAIGTSDNTGELFF.

V is TRBV6-5 and J is TRBJ2-7; 8 bases match TRBD2. The CDR3 consists of 15 residues. The V and J ends lost 6 bases and 0 bases, in that order; junction bases with no gene match: 7. CDR1 and CDR2 from the germline V gene are MNHEY and SVGAGI. The CDR3 DNA reads as TGTGCCAGCAGCTACGGGGGGGGGAACTCCTACGAGCAGTACTTC. It codes for CASSYGGGNSYEQYF.

The chain carries TRBV5-1 and TRBJ2-5; perhaps TRBD2 as D (6 bases). From germline, CDR1 is SGHRS and CDR2 YFSETQ. V was trimmed by 0 bases and J by 2 bases, leaving 14 bases between them. The CDR3 has 16 residues. The CDR3 nucleotides read TGCGCCAGCAGCTTGGCCTCGGGACGGGGGCAAGAGACCCAGTACTTC. Translated, it gives CASSLASGRGQETQYF.

This chain joins TRBV2 and TRBJ2-5; 7 bases map to TRBD2. The length of the CDR3 is 14 residues. CDR1 and CDR2 (germline): SNHLY, FYNNEI. The trim removed 6 bases at V and 5 bases at J, leaving 9 bases unmatched. CDR3 in DNA: TGTGCCAGCAGGCGCCTGTGGGAGGGGGAGACCCAGTACTTC. It codes for CASRRLWEGETQYF. The variable domain in full, with the rest retrieved from reference TRBV2 and TRBJ2-5, is EPEVTQTPSHQVTQMGQEVILRCVPISNHLYFYWYRQILGQKVEFLVSFYNNEISEKSEIFDDQFSVERPDGSNFTLKIRSTKLEDSAMYFCASRRLWEGETQYFGPGTRLLVL.

This clonotype was counted many times. This sequence joins TRBV3-1 and TRBJ1-1; possibly TRBD1 for D (5 bases). Germline V gene sequence: CDR1 LGHDT, CDR2 YNNKEL (reference sequence). Trimming stripped 3 bases from V and 1 base from J, with 15 bases between. This CDR3 is built from 16 residues. In nucleotides, the CDR3 is TGTGCCAGCAGCCATGAGCCAGGGTTAGAGAACACTGAAGCTTTCTTT. Its translation: CASSHEPGLENTEAFF.

In this sample, this clonotype turned up many times. The chain uses TRBV6-2 or TRBV6-3 and TRBJ1-5; 7 bases match TRBD1. Germline V gene data show CDR1 as MNHEY and CDR2 as SVGEGT. V gave up 2 bases and J gave up 2 bases; unmatched junction bases: 9. This CDR3 spans 17 amino acids. The DNA for the CDR3 is TGTGCCAGCAGTTACAGGACAGGCCCCGTGGGCAATCAGCCCCAGCATTTT. Translated: CASSYRTGPVGNQPQHF.

The sample holds a few counts of this clonotype. The chain links TRBV28 to TRBJ2-5; D call uncertain. V was clipped by 5 bases and J by 0 bases, with 10 bases between them. This CDR3 contains 14 residues. Germline CDR1 is MDHEN and CDR2 is SYDVKM. The CDR3 spells CASSPRHYQETQYF. In nucleotides, the CDR3 is TGTGCCAGCAGTCCTCGACATTACCAAGAGACCCAGTACTTC.

The sample holds many counts of this clonotype. The chain employs TRBV6-2 or TRBV6-3 and TRBJ2-7, with D hard to call. V was shortened by 9 bases and J by 4 bases, with 13 bases between the two germline ends. The V gene's germline CDR1 is MNHEY and CDR2 SVGEGT. This CDR3 comprises 12 residues. As DNA, the CDR3 is TGTGCCAGTGGGAATGGGGATTACGAGCAGTACTTC. This gives the protein CASGNGDYEQYF.

The CDR3 sequence: CASSPWTGPYEQYF. As DNA, the CDR3 is TGTGCCAGCTCACCATGGACAGGGCCCTACGAGCAGTACTTC. V and J are TRBV18 and TRBJ2-7; 8 nucleotides match TRBD1. J lost 2 bases, V lost 2 bases, and 2 bases had no gene match. The germline V gene has CDR1 KGHSH and CDR2 LQKENI. This CDR3 contains 14 residues. Full variable domain (missing parts from reference TRBV18 and TRBJ2-7): NAGVMQNPRHLVRRRGQEARLRCSPMKGHSHVYWYRQLPEEGLKFMVYLQKENIIDESGMPKERFSAEFPKEGPSILRIQQVVRGDSAAYFCASSPWTGPYEQYFGPGTRLTVT.

This clonotype was counted many times. This chain joins TRBV6-5 and TRBJ2-7; weak D call: TRBD1 (6 bases). From germline, CDR1 is MNHEY and CDR2 SVGAGI. The CDR3 is 14 amino acids. Trimming took off 6 bases at V and 7 bases at J, with 19 bases between the two ends. CDR3 region: CASRSTLGHWEQYF. The CDR3 DNA reads TGTGCCAGCAGGTCAACCTTGGGACACTGGGAGCAGTACTTC.

The V and J genes are TRBV20-1 and TRBJ2-7, with D perhaps matching TRBD1 or TRBD2 (5 bases each). Trimming left V 6 bases short and J 0 bases short, with 15 bases between. Germline V lookup: CDR1 DFQATT, CDR2 SNEGSKA (reference sequence). There are 14 residues in the CDR3. CDR3 nucleotides: TGCAGTGCGAACCGGGACGGCTACTCCTACGAGCAGTACTTC. This gives the protein CSANRDGYSYEQYF.